This TCR beta chain came from a study of shared clonotypes between healthy human individuals (TCRdb year 2020). Notes on the research overall: The cohort comprised a couple of women and a few men aged 18 to 49 years. Blood TCR repertoires of about five healthy adults were deeply sequenced to estimate repertoire size and the extent of clonotype sharing between individuals. Between about 0.85 and 9.5 billion PBMCs per donor were obtained by leukapheresis. For each donor, CD4 naive and CD4 memory were each given three plates, CD8 naive was given two plates, and CD8 memory was given one plate. Libraries were prepared and TCR repertoires were sequenced by different laboratories using diverse techniques, in order to increase sequencing depth and limit assay-specific biases.

Using the deep immunoSEQ assay, multiplex PCR amplified TCR CDR3 regions from genomic DNA. Genomic DNA extracted from each cell subset was distributed evenly over all wells of several immunoSEQ 96-well plates, and each plate served as one replicate. For sorted subsets, each replicate PCR was loaded with about 0.2 ug genomic DNA, equivalent to 25,000 to 35,000 T cell genomes. The purified libraries were quantified using a Qubit 3.0 fluorometer, sized with a Bioanalyzer 2100, and then quantified again using the KAPA Library Quantification kit. Each immunoSEQ 96-well plate was sequenced on its own single-read 150-cycle Illumina NextSeq 550 flow cell. As for the original processing: The immunoSEQ output contained only junctional sequences without quality scores, so filtering could not match that applied to full-length reads. To assign V/J genes and CDR3, sequences were annotated using PyIR, a Python wrapper for IgBLAST v1.9, with IMGT germline references. Reads were filtered out if the reads had weak V/J assignments (E-value above 1e-6), no CDR3, stop codons, out-of-frame junctions, or ambiguous translated residues. V3J clonotypes were defined by identical inferred V gene, J gene, and CDR3 amino acid sequence. The percentage overlap between two repertoires was calculated by dividing the number of shared unique clonotypes by the size of the smaller repertoire. Richness of each repertoire was evaluated using RTK rarefaction, the Chao1 estimator, and Recon v2.1 estimates of unobserved clonotypes. Generation probabilities were computed with OLGA for all TCRbeta clonotypes obtained by the gDNA method from a few donors. Held by TCRdb, this immuneACCESS table contains in-frame sequences only and omits some clones. Under half of the omission traces to an unresolved V gene where checked; the cause of the rest is unknown. V, J and clone size are those of that table, while D and trimming were read from the DNA. For this sample the table gives about 710,000 clones, of which about 80% were detected only once. 1.5% to 2% of the sample rests with the top ten.

Paper-wide results and their limitations: Rarefaction of sorted-subset datasets indicated incomplete sequencing despite the large sequencing depth. The genetic and exposure-history diversity represented was limited by the small number of donors. Compared with non-shared clonotypes, the clonotypes found in all four sorted-subset donors had higher generation probabilities. Pairwise subsampling led to the expectation that sequencing depth would affect the degree of clonotype sharing among donors. Naive subsets generally had larger estimated clonotype richness than memory subsets did. Sampling was restricted to blood, and TCR repertoires in tissue are likely to differ from TCR repertoires in blood. Sharing across several donors was observed for roughly 5.4% of naive CD4, over 3% of naive CD8, roughly 2.4% of memory CD4, and less than 0.45% of memory CD8 clonotypes.

A word on this clone: Its antigen target is currently unknown. No much larger clone is present one base from it, and per-base qualities are unavailable.

Donors were healthy HIV-negative adults with no recently reported acute infections or vaccinations. All donors were Caucasian adults living in Nashville, Tennessee, USA. CD4+ T cells were enriched by magnetic negative selection; naive cells were then positively selected on CD45RA, and the negative fraction formed the memory subset. Blood was obtained by leukapheresis, after which PBMCs were separated by Ficoll-Histopaque density gradient centrifugation and cryopreserved in liquid nitrogen vapor phase. Purity and quantity of every magnetically sorted T cell population were checked by analytical flow cytometry. Each sorted fraction had its genomic DNA isolated and then quantified by UV absorbance on a Nanodrop 2000c. The sequence derives from a woman under 40 in good health. The sample consisted of memory CD4+ T cells sorted from blood. The cell subset or site label corresponds to: CD45RA-negative fraction.

CDR3 region: CASSLLRMEKLFF. The DNA sequence is TGCGCCAGCAGCTTGCTTCGAATGGAAAAACTGTTTTTT. The receptor chain draws on TRBV5-1 and TRBJ1-4, with no confident D gene call. From cysteine to phenylalanine, the CDR3 is 13 amino acids long. Left in the record is the CDR3 DNA by itself, 39 bases read in frame from the first base. V loses 1 base, J loses 8 bases, and the germline ends lie 9 bases apart. CDR1 is given as SGHRS and CDR2 as YFSETQ, both from the germline V gene.